The 19 T cell receptor beta chains in this list originate from one sample, sequenced in a study of blood T cell repertoires in COVID-19. Libraries were prepared by immunoSEQ multiplex PCR; TCRdb keeps only in-frame clonotypes and omits some of them. The data contain approximately 150,000 clones, approximately 89% of them seen just once; the ten biggest clones take up around 26%. Sequencing was done on a sample of peripheral blood. The receptor source for this set is a human donor in a cohort sampled during active COVID-19.

This rearrangement joins TRBV3-1 (or the pseudogene TRBV3-2) to TRBJ1-1; weak D call: TRBD1 (6 bases). Germline V lookup: CDR1 LGHDT, CDR2 YNNKEL (reference sequence). Trimming cost V 1 base and J 0 bases, with 12 bases left between them. The CDR3 loop spans 16 amino acids. The CDR3 sequence is CASSQVSGTLNTEAFF. The DNA for the CDR3 is TGTGCCAGCAGCCAAGTATCCGGGACACTGAACACTGAAGCTTTCTTT.

The chain links TRBV3-1 (or the pseudogene TRBV3-2) to TRBJ2-7, with 9 bases identical to TRBD2. Looked up from germline, CDR1 is LGHDT and CDR2 is YNNKEL (reference sequence). J gave up 4 bases and V 6 bases, and 7 bases lay outside the gene matches. The CDR3 totals 14 residues. CDR3 nucleotide sequence: TGTGCCAGCAGTGCGACTAGCGGAGTTTACGAGCAGTACTTC. Its protein is CASSATSGVYEQYF.

V is TRBV18 and J is TRBJ2-1; the D gene is possibly TRBD2 (6 bases). Trimming took 3 bases from V and 9 from J, leaving 12 bases between them. There are 13 residues in the CDR3. CDR1 and CDR2 from the germline V gene are KGHSH and LQKENI. The CDR3 sequence is CASSPTGDAEQFF. The DNA for the CDR3 is TGTGCCAGCTCACCCACGGGGGATGCTGAGCAGTTCTTC.

The chain employs TRBV13 and TRBJ1-5, with a possible D match to TRBD1 (5 bases). V dropped 1 base and J dropped 7 bases, with 5 bases sitting between them. This CDR3 has 12 amino acids. The germline V gene has CDR1 PRHDT and CDR2 FYEKMQ (reference sequence). CDR3 nucleotides: TGTGCCAGCAGCTTAGAGGGGCAGCCCCAGCATTTT. Its translation: CASSLEGQPQHF.

This rearrangement joins TRBV5-1 to TRBJ1-5; D not certain. Deletions cut 2 bases from V and 2 bases from J, with 11 bases between. Germline V gene data show CDR1 as SGHRS and CDR2 as YFSETQ. There are 15 residues in the CDR3. The CDR3 bases are TGCGCCAGCAGCTTATCGGGAGAGGGCAATCAGCCCCAGCATTTT. This encodes CASSLSGEGNQPQHF.

The gene calls are TRBV24-1 and TRBJ2-2; D not certain. From germline, CDR1 is KGHDR and CDR2 SFDVKD. This CDR3 is 13 amino acids long. The V end lost 5 bases, the J end lost 6 bases, and 9 bases lay between the germline ends. This chain's CDR3 is CATSGVLAGELFF. The CDR3 DNA reads as TGTGCCACCAGTGGAGTTCTAGCCGGGGAGCTGTTTTTT.

Turning to this clone: Germline and junction disagree at one end, which may indicate a read error. The chain recombines TRBV7-6 with TRBJ2-1; 12 positions match TRBD2. This CDR3 region has 15 residues. Germline assignment: CDR1 SGHVS and CDR2 FNYEAQ. CDR3 nucleotide sequence: TGTGCCAGCAGCCTAGCGGGGGGGATCAACAATGAGCAGTTCTTC. Amino acid sequence: CASSLAGGINNEQFF.

The V call is TRBV27, the J call TRBJ1-1; possibly TRBD1 for D (5 bases). V was shortened by 7 bases and J by 8 bases, with 20 bases between the two germline ends. There are 14 residues in the CDR3. Germline V gene sequence: CDR1 MNHEY, CDR2 SMNVEV (reference sequence). In DNA form, the CDR3 reads TGTGCCAGCACCCCTGCCGGGGGAGGCAAGGAAGCTTTCTTT. This gives the protein CASTPAGGGKEAFF.

This chain links TRBV2 with TRBJ1-2; 7 bases are a match to TRBD1. Germline V gene sequence: CDR1 SNHLY, CDR2 FYNNEI. This CDR3 contains 13 residues. V shed 5 bases and J 6 bases; nucleotides not matched to a gene: 6. CDR3: CASSPGTVNGYTF. CDR3 in DNA: TGTGCCAGCAGTCCAGGGACAGTTAATGGCTACACCTTC.

The DNA of the CDR3 is TGTGCCAGCAGTTTGGGGACAGCCACAGATACGCAGTATTTT. It translates to CASSLGTATDTQYF. The V gene is TRBV6-5, the J gene TRBJ2-3; 7 nucleotides line up with TRBD1. Trimming cost V 4 bases and J 2 bases; bases outside gene matches: 3. The CDR3 is 14 amino acids. Germline CDR1 is MNHEY and CDR2 is SVGAGI.

The chain employs TRBV30 and TRBJ1-2; D unresolved. The germline V gene has CDR1 GTSNPN and CDR2 SVGIG (reference sequence). The CDR3 extends over 12 amino acids. V was pared by 1 base and J by 7 bases, with 10 bases between. The CDR3 is CAWSAGSGGYTF. CDR3 nucleotides: TGTGCCTGGAGTGCGGGGTCCGGTGGCTACACCTTC.

J is TRBJ2-3 and V is TRBV27; D may be TRBD1 (6 bases). The CDR3 runs to 14 residues. Germline loops: CDR1 MNHEY, CDR2 SMNVEV (reference sequence). V was pared by 5 bases and J by 2 bases, with 11 bases between. CDR3 sequence: CASSVDSPTDTQYF. CDR3 sequence (DNA): TGTGCCAGCAGTGTGGACAGCCCCACAGATACGCAGTATTTT.

J is TRBJ1-4 and V is TRBV20-1, with TRBD1 as a possible D gene (6 bases). Germline values: CDR1 DFQATT, CDR2 SNEGSKA (reference sequence). CDR3 length: 11 amino acids. V was trimmed by 6 bases and J by 11 bases, leaving 13 bases between them. The CDR3 spells CSAYREGKLFF. For the CDR3, the DNA is TGCAGTGCGTACAGGGAAGGGAAACTGTTTTTT.

This clone was observed a handful of times. The CDR3 loop is CASSRRPNTGELFF. DNA for the CDR3: TGTGCCAGCAGTCGCAGGCCGAACACCGGGGAGCTGTTTTTT. This chain links TRBV6-5 with TRBJ2-2; D unclear. CDR1 and CDR2 (germline): MNHEY, SVGAGI. V lost 5 bases and J 0 bases, leaving 7 bases between the germline ends. CDR3 size: 14 residues.

The V gene is TRBV18, the J gene TRBJ1-1, with D uncertain. This CDR3 is built from 13 residues. The ends were cut back, 3 bases at V and 4 bases at J, with 9 bases in the middle. Germline CDR1 is KGHSH and CDR2 is LQKENI. CDR3 bases: TGTGCCAGCTCACCCCCGACTCGCACTGAAGCTTTCTTT. Amino acids: CASSPPTRTEAFF.

The genes are TRBV5-1 and TRBJ2-2; TRBD2 matches 11 bases. The CDR3 sequence is 16 residues long. Trimming removed 0 bases from V and 5 bases from J; junction bases left unmatched: 3. CDR1 is SGHRS, CDR2 YFSETQ, per germline. This chain's CDR3 is CASSLVPSGGTGELFF. The CDR3 nucleotides are TGCGCCAGCAGCTTGGTTCCTAGCGGGGGGACCGGGGAGCTGTTTTTT.

The chain combines TRBV7-9 with TRBJ2-7; D perhaps matches TRBD1 (6 bases). CDR3 length: 16 amino acids. Per the germline V gene, CDR1 is SEHNR and CDR2 is FQNEAQ (reference sequence). The V gene lost 3 bases and the J gene lost 0 bases, with 15 bases spanning the gap. The CDR3 DNA reads as TGTGCCAGCAGCTTTAGGCCTGACAGGTCCTCCTACGAGCAGTACTTC. Translation gives CASSFRPDRSSYEQYF.

This clone showed up just once. CDR3 region: CASSPTGNTEAFF. For the CDR3, the DNA is TGTGCCAGTAGCCCGACAGGGAACACTGAAGCTTTCTTT. The J gene is TRBJ1-1, the V gene TRBV19; maybe TRBD1 (6 bases). The CDR3 has 13 residues. V was clipped by 6 bases and J by 1 base, with 9 bases between them. Germline CDR1 LNHDA, CDR2 SQIVND (reference sequence).

The chain recombines TRBV7-9 with TRBJ2-3; D might be TRBD1 (5 bases). Germline assignment: CDR1 SEHNR and CDR2 FQNEAQ (reference sequence). CDR3 length: 15 residues. V was shortened by 3 bases and J by 4 bases, with 14 bases between the two germline ends. CDR3 sequence: CASSFGQTPPDTQYF. The CDR3 DNA reads as TGTGCCAGCAGCTTCGGACAAACGCCGCCAGATACGCAGTATTTT.